The 5 T cell receptor beta chains below were found in one sample sequenced in a study of cytomegalovirus exposure and HLA in healthy donors. PCR involved 60 Vbeta and 13 Jbeta primers. Data came from immunoSEQ multiplex PCR; TCRdb stores just in-frame clones and leaves some out. Its listing shows 220,000 or so clones. The sample was PBMCs. The receptors originated from a girl aged 2-10 years in good health and CMV-seropositive.

The J gene is TRBJ1-2, the V gene TRBV28, with D uncertain. CDR1 and CDR2 from the germline V gene are MDHEN and SYDVKM. Trimming shortened V by 4 bases and J by 0 bases, and 15 bases separated the two germline ends. CDR3 length equals 16 residues. CDR3 sequence: CASSSGGTETNYGYTF. In nucleotides, the CDR3 is TGTGCCAGCAGTTCAGGAGGTACAGAAACTAACTATGGCTACACCTTC.

The chain is built from TRBV27 and TRBJ2-7, with 12 positions matching TRBD2. The CDR3 runs 14 residues. Germline lookup yields CDR1 MNHEY and CDR2 SMNVEV (reference sequence). The junction had 5 bases not matched to a gene; V was cut back by 5 bases and J by 6 bases. CDR3 nucleotide sequence: TGTGCCAGCAGTCCTAGCGGGAGGGCCTCCGAGCAGTACTTC. Its protein product is CASSPSGRASEQYF.

The chain is built from TRBV28 and TRBJ2-2; the D is unclear. Trimming stripped 6 bases from V and 13 bases from J, with 15 bases between. Germline CDR1 and CDR2: MDHEN and SYDVKM. There are 12 residues in the CDR3. The CDR3 region has the DNA TGTGCCAGCAGACCAGATGGCCCTGGGCTGTTTTTT. As protein: CASRPDGPGLFF.

The genes are TRBV28 and TRBJ2-3, with 7 bases aligning to TRBD1. The V and J ends lost 5 bases and 2 bases, in that order; junction bases with no gene match: 13. The length of the CDR3 is 17 residues. Germline V gene lookup returns CDR1 MDHEN and CDR2 SYDVKM. CDR3 loop: CASSPSSTGALTDTQYF. In DNA form, the CDR3 reads TGTGCCAGCAGTCCCTCCTCAACAGGGGCTCTCACAGATACGCAGTATTTT. Drawing the rest from reference TRBV28 and TRBJ2-3, the complete variable domain is DVKVTQSSRYLVKRTGEKVFLECVQDMDHENMFWYRQDPGLGLRLIYFSYDVKMKEKGDIPEGYSVSREKKERFSLILESASTNQTSMYLCASSPSSTGALTDTQYFGPGTRLTVL.

The chain couples TRBV28 to TRBJ1-4; perhaps TRBD1 as D (5 bases). CDR3 length equals 15 residues. From germline, CDR1 is MDHEN and CDR2 SYDVKM. The V gene lost 2 bases and the J gene lost 4 bases, with 11 bases spanning the gap. The CDR3 nucleotides are TGTGCCAGCAGTTTAGGGGCAGGCCTTAATGAAAAACTGTTTTTT. Amino acids: CASSLGAGLNEKLFF.